Listed below are T cell receptor beta chains from one sample, sequenced in a study of blood T cells in healthy people across ages. From the 5' RACE reads, TCRdb called clonotypes with MiXCR, one entry per CDR3 protein. The sample lists roughly 560,000 distinct CDR3 sequences; 24% were seen once. These same records also appear under a second study, on T cells of mothers and their children.

The specimen was blood. These TCRs come from a boy aged 5-17 years in good health. Each CDR3 is given without its conserved first and last residue.

j_call v_call cdr3_aa
TRBJ1-2 TRBV19 ASSIGANGYT
TRBJ1-1 TRBV9 ASSVVRDRAMNTEAF
TRBJ2-5 TRBV4-1 ASSQEQETQY
TRBJ2-7 TRBV20-1 SATGTAYEQY
TRBJ2-3 TRBV29-1 SVGRLVDTDTQY
TRBJ2-6 TRBV5-1 ASSLDVRVPGANVLT
TRBJ2-7 TRBV29-1 SVAGGQTNYEQY
TRBJ2-5 TRBV12-3/TRBV12-4 ASSYPGEETRY
TRBJ1-1 TRBV12-3/TRBV12-4 ASSHRKNTEAF
TRBJ1-4 TRBV6-5 ASSYVRTGGNEKLF
. TRBV20-1 SARAPPETQY
. TRBV4-1 ASSQAFWGLVSNEQF
TRBJ2-1 TRBV7-8 ASSLARSVNNEQF
TRBJ2-1 TRBV24-1 ATSDTWGQGNEQF
TRBJ1-1 TRBV12-3/TRBV12-4 ASSLQLNTEAF
TRBJ2-1 TRBV28 ASSGLAGGGYNEQF
TRBJ1-4 TRBV4-3 ASSPGPGQGGEKLF
TRBJ1-2 TRBV4-1 ASSQRGGADGYT
TRBJ1-1 TRBV27 ASSSLAGAANTEAF
TRBJ1-1 TRBV19 ASSMATGQAEAF
. TRBV12-3/TRBV12-4 ASTPRVGTGSSGNEQF
TRBJ1-2 TRBV5-1 ASSVGDGYT
TRBJ2-3 TRBV7-2 ASSLESQPSTDTQY
TRBJ2-7 TRBV15 ATSRVGLDVYEQY
TRBJ1-4 TRBV16 ASSLPGTGGIEKLF
TRBJ2-1 TRBV7-9 ASRAGLGNEQF
TRBJ2-5 TRBV11-2 ASSLGFDGREETQY
TRBJ1-5 TRBV20-1 SAREEESGLWPQH
TRBJ2-3 TRBV20-1 SASGASGNADTQY
TRBJ2-2 TRBV12-3/TRBV12-4 ASSVNPTGELF
TRBJ2-5 TRBV27 ASSSLQGRAETQY
. TRBV12-3/TRBV12-4 ASSKDTSYEQY
TRBJ2-7 TRBV6-6 ASSWNRDRGGDEQY
TRBJ1-4 TRBV9 ASTPGGVGEKLF
TRBJ2-6 TRBV7-2 ASSFVGAGANVLT
TRBJ2-1 TRBV11-2 ASSSLGGQVQQF
TRBJ2-1 TRBV12-3/TRBV12-4 ASSSSGRAGEQF
TRBJ2-7 TRBV7-3 ASSLYSGSEQY
TRBJ2-5 TRBV2 ASSNIQETQY
TRBJ1-4 TRBV27 ASGGLNEKLF
TRBJ2-3 TRBV7-2 ASSLSGMATDTQY
TRBJ2-5 TRBV20-1 SARPQGLAIETQY